Below are 8 T cell receptor beta chains sequenced from a single sample in a study of regulatory T cells in long-lasting Graves disease. Regarding time point: persistent/refractory GD, antithyroid drugs over 5 years with positive TRAb. Construction of the TCR library relied on RNA isolated from PBMCs. Arm-PCR of CDR3 regions with iRepertoire HTBI primers generated TCR beta libraries. From the multiplex PCR reads, TCRdb called clonotypes with MiXCR, one entry per CDR3 protein. Of 390,000 or so distinct CDR3 sequences in the sample, roughly 23% were seen once. Material: peripheral blood mononuclear cells (PBMCs), obtained when the disease was refractory, from a patient treated with antithyroid drugs. The receptors come from a woman in her 40s with Graves disease.

The table lists this clonotype with many counts. The CDR3, as DNA: TGTGCCAGCAGTTACAGGGGGCCCTACGAGCAGTACTTC. It codes for CASSYRGPYEQYF. The chain has TRBV27 and TRBJ2-7, with TRBD1 matching over 9 bases. The CDR3 length is 13 residues. Germline loops: CDR1 MNHEY, CDR2 SMNVEV (reference sequence). V shed 4 bases and J 2 bases; nucleotides not matched to a gene: 0.

This rearrangement joins TRBV7-9 to TRBJ1-3; possible D gene TRBD1, 5 bases. The CDR3 length is 17 residues. Deletions cut 6 bases from V and 0 bases from J, with 18 bases between. CDR1 and CDR2 (germline): SEHNR, FQNEAQ (reference sequence). CDR3 DNA: TGTGCCAGCAGTTCACGACCGCGGGGCCCCTCTGGAAACACCATATATTTT. It specifies CASSSRPRGPSGNTIYF.

This clonotype was counted ten times or more. CDR3 loop: CASSHRQGLNTEAFF. The CDR3 DNA is TGTGCCAGCAGCCATCGACAGGGATTGAACACTGAAGCTTTCTTT. The chain is built from TRBV7-9 and TRBJ1-1, with 7 bases matching TRBD1. The CDR3 consists of 15 residues. Germline assignment: CDR1 SEHNR and CDR2 FQNEAQ (reference sequence). J lost 0 bases, V lost 5 bases, and 6 bases had no gene match.

This clonotype has at least ten counts. The chain has TRBV28 and TRBJ1-1; 9 bases map to TRBD1. CDR1 is MDHEN, CDR2 SYDVKM, per germline. The CDR3 loop spans 13 amino acids. J was trimmed by 1 base and V by 8 bases; bases with no gene match: 2. CDR3 residues: CASLGQGNTEAFF. CDR3 nucleotides: TGTGCCAGCCTGGGACAGGGGAACACTGAAGCTTTCTTT.

This chain links TRBV2 with TRBJ2-6, with 7 bases matching TRBD1. This CDR3 region has 18 residues. V trimming: 6 bases; J trimming: 0 bases; junction bases outside the gene matches: 11. Germline lookup yields CDR1 SNHLY and CDR2 FYNNEI. CDR3: CASSLRGQSLSGANVLTF. Here the CDR3 DNA reads TGTGCCAGCAGCCTCAGGGGACAGAGCCTCTCTGGGGCCAACGTCCTGACTTTC. Supplemented by reference TRBV2 and TRBJ2-6, the full variable domain reads EPEVTQTPSHQVTQMGQEVILRCVPISNHLYFYWYRQILGQKVEFLVSFYNNEISEKSEIFDDQFSVERPDGSNFTLKIRSTKLEDSAMYFCASSLRGQSLSGANVLTFGAGSRLTVL.

This clonotype was counted at least ten times. This chain links TRBV29-1 with TRBJ1-5; D possibly corresponds to TRBD1 (6 bases). The ends were cut back, 7 bases at V and 2 bases at J, with 15 bases in the middle. CDR1 is SQVTM, CDR2 ANQGSEA, per germline. The CDR3 runs 14 residues. CDR3 sequence (DNA): TGCAGCGCTGGGGACCCAGGGGGCAATCAGCCCCAGCATTTT. This codes for CSAGDPGGNQPQHF.

V is TRBV12-3 or TRBV12-4 and J is TRBJ2-2; 9 bases line up with TRBD2. CDR3 length equals 16 residues. Trimming cost V 8 bases and J 5 bases; bases outside gene matches: 12. The CDR3 loop is CASGRSGSTGTGELFF. Written as DNA, the CDR3 is TGTGCCAGCGGACGTAGCGGGAGCACAGGAACCGGGGAGCTGTTTTTT.

This clonotype was seen a few times. As DNA, the CDR3 is TGTGCCAGCAGTTCCTCTAGTGCGGGAGGGCCTAGGGAGCTGTTTTTT. Its translation is CASSSSSAGGPRELFF. This chain links TRBV6-2 or TRBV6-3 with TRBJ2-2; 9 nucleotides line up with TRBD2. The germline V gene encodes CDR1 MNHEY and CDR2 SVGEGT. V lost 4 bases, J lost 9 bases, and 12 bases stayed unmatched. The CDR3 consists of 16 residues.